A selection of T cell receptor beta chains follows, all from one sample in a study of cytomegalovirus exposure and HLA in healthy donors. The table came from immunoSEQ multiplex PCR; TCRdb's copy has only in-frame clones and leaves some out. The sample has about 220,000 clones; about nine tenths are singletons. Sample: PBMCs. The receptors originated from a woman between 18 and 30 years old in good health and CMV-seronegative. Both conserved end residues are part of each CDR3. Each record gives: V gene, D gene, J gene, CDR3 DNA, CDR3 protein. D genes are given only for firm matches.

V: TRBV27; D: TRBD1; J: TRBJ1-2; DNA: TGTGCCAGCAGTGGCTTGGGACAGCCCTACGGCTACACCTTC; CDR3: CASSGLGQPYGYTF
V: TRBV7-9; D: TRBD2; J: TRBJ2-7; DNA: TGTGCCAGCAGCCTCGCGGTGAACGCGGGAGGTGTCGAGCAGTACTTC; CDR3: CASSLAVNAGGVEQYF
V: TRBV4-2; D: NA; J: TRBJ1-1; DNA: TGTGCCAGCAGCCAAAGACAGATGAACACTGAAGCTTTCTTT; CDR3: CASSQRQMNTEAFF
V: TRBV29-1; D: NA; J: TRBJ2-7; DNA: TGCAGCGTTGCGGGGCGGGGTGCACGAGAGTACGAGCAGTACTTC; CDR3: CSVAGRGAREYEQYF
V: TRBV27; D: NA; J: TRBJ2-7; DNA: TGTGCCAGCTACTCATCCTCCTACGAGCAGTACTTC; CDR3: CASYSSSYEQYF
V: TRBV7-8; D: NA; J: TRBJ1-2; DNA: TGTGCCAGCAGCGGACATAGCGGCGGGATTAACTATGGCTACACCTTC; CDR3: CASSGHSGGINYGYTF
V: TRBV13; D: NA; J: TRBJ2-7; DNA: TGTGCCAGCAGCGCTGCCGGGATTTACGATGGGCAGTACTTC; CDR3: CASSAAGIYDGQYF
V: TRBV18; D: NA; J: TRBJ2-7; DNA: TGTGCCAGCTCACCAGTGTTGGGCAGGGGAGTAGAAGAGCAGTACTTC; CDR3: CASSPVLGRGVEEQYF
V: TRBV27; D: TRBD1; J: TRBJ2-1; DNA: TGTGCCAGCAGGCAACCGGGACAGGGCACTTATGAGCAGTTCTTC; CDR3: CASRQPGQGTYEQFF
V: TRBV28; D: TRBD2; J: TRBJ2-7; DNA: TGTGCCAGCAGAGATAGCGGGCCCACCTACGAGCAGTACTTC; CDR3: CASRDSGPTYEQYF
V: TRBV2; D: NA; J: TRBJ1-4; DNA: TGTGCCAGCAGCGCGACAGGCGTTGCTAATGAAAAACTGTTTTTT; CDR3: CASSATGVANEKLFF
V: TRBV10-2; D: TRBD1; J: TRBJ1-4; DNA: TGCGCCAGCACCAAGGGACAGACTAATGAAAAACTGTTTTTT; CDR3: CASTKGQTNEKLFF
V: TRBV30; D: NA; J: TRBJ1-2; DNA: TGTGCCTGGAGTGTACAAGGAGGGGAGGGAGGCTATGGCTACACCTTC; CDR3: CAWSVQGGEGGYGYTF
V: TRBV5-4; D: TRBD1; J: TRBJ1-2; DNA: TGTGCCAGCAGCTCGCCGGGACAGGCGAATGGCTACACCTTC; CDR3: CASSSPGQANGYTF